This TCR beta chain was recovered during a study of beta chain features in type 1 diabetes. The entirety of the isolated RNA underwent reverse transcription, so expressed TCRB transcripts were sequenced. TCRdb keeps only in-frame clones here, not all; method: immunoSEQ multiplex PCR. The sample holds about 220,000 clones, roughly 11% seen once. Every single donor gave one heparinised blood draw, and these averaged roughly 120 mL. CD4+ cells of the naive, central memory, regulatory and stem cell-like memory types were sorted via CD45RO/CCR7/CD25/CD127/CD95/CD27. Germline CDR1 MNHEY, CDR2 SMNVEV (reference sequence). The CDR3 has 16 amino acids. With V trimmed by 5 bases and J by 4 bases, 9 bases remained unmatched. Worth noting for this clone: What it recognizes is unknown.

The study's findings and limits: Naive, central memory and Treg TCRB repertoires seemed to resemble each other more closely in patients than they did in healthy donors.

The specimen sequenced was central memory CD4+ T cells from blood. The clonotype was recovered from a man between 18 and 35 years old in good health. The chain has TRBV27 and TRBJ2-7; TRBD2 agrees at 12 bases. The CDR3 here is CASSPPGTSGLYEQYF. CDR3 DNA sequence: TGTGCCAGCAGTCCTCCCGGGACTAGCGGGTTATACGAGCAGTACTTC.